These 13 T cell receptor beta chains share one sample of origin, sequenced in a study of blood T cell repertoires in COVID-19. Sequenced by immunoSEQ multiplex PCR; TCRdb stores in-frame clones only, minus some. The sample has some 66,000 clones, more than 80% seen once; the top ten hold around 8.3%. The specimen was peripheral blood. These receptors were collected from a human donor with active COVID-19. The donor label of this sample is uncertain.

In this sample, this clone turned up once. V usage is TRBV28 and J usage is TRBJ2-7, with 7 bases lining up with TRBD2. Trimming cost V 3 bases and J 5 bases; bases outside gene matches: 10. CDR1 is MDHEN, CDR2 SYDVKM, per germline. This CDR3 contains 15 residues. In DNA, the CDR3 is TGTGCCAGCAGTTTTCCCCGGCCTAGCGGCCACGAGCAGTACTTC. Its protein product is CASSFPRPSGHEQYF.

This clone was seen more than once but under ten times. This chain links TRBV19 with TRBJ1-2, with a possible D match to TRBD1 (5 bases). The V end lost 2 bases, the J end lost 4 bases, and 11 bases lay between the germline ends. The germline CDR1 and CDR2 sequences are LNHDA and SQIVND (reference sequence). CDR3 length equals 14 residues. In DNA, the CDR3 is TGTGCCAGTAGTATATCGGGGGAAGGCTATGGCTACACCTTC. It is translated as CASSISGEGYGYTF.

The chain is built from TRBV25-1 and TRBJ1-1, with D possibly matching TRBD1 (6 bases). Germline V lookup: CDR1 MGHDK, CDR2 SYGVNS. Trimming removed 4 bases from V and 4 bases from J, with 13 bases in between. There are 14 residues in the CDR3. CDR3 sequence (DNA): TGTGCCAGCAGTGGAGGGGGGGGGAGCACTGAAGCTTTCTTT. It encodes CASSGGGGSTEAFF.

The rearrangement joins TRBV29-1 to TRBJ2-7; 9 nucleotides line up with TRBD1. CDR1 is SQVTM and CDR2 is ANQGSEA in the germline V gene. The CDR3 runs 14 residues. With 7 bases clipped from V and 6 bases from J, the junction kept 13 bases outside the gene matches. CDR3 in amino acids: CSARPGQGPPEQYF. CDR3 nucleotides: TGCAGCGCCCGACCGGGACAGGGTCCTCCCGAGCAGTACTTC.

The chain couples TRBV3-1 (or the pseudogene TRBV3-2) to TRBJ1-1, with 8 bases lining up with TRBD1. The germline CDR1 and CDR2 sequences are LGHDT and YNNKEL (reference sequence). The CDR3 consists of 14 residues. V lost 5 bases, J lost 2 bases, and 4 bases stayed unmatched. CDR3 in DNA: TGTGCCAGCAGCAAAGGGACAGGTAACACTGAAGCTTTCTTT. Amino acid sequence: CASSKGTGNTEAFF.

The chain employs TRBV24-1 and TRBJ2-7; 7 bases agree with TRBD1. The CDR3 is 16 residues long. Germline trimming cut 5 bases from V and 0 bases from J; bases unmatched to any gene: 9. Germline V gene sequence: CDR1 KGHDR, CDR2 SFDVKD. As DNA, the CDR3 is TGTGCCACCAGTGGCCACAGGGGTAAGAACTCCTACGAGCAGTACTTC. Translating it yields CATSGHRGKNSYEQYF.

The chain combines TRBV7-2 with TRBJ2-7; 8 bases fit TRBD1. In germline, CDR1 is SGHTA, CDR2 FQGNSA. This CDR3 is built from 16 residues. V lost 5 bases, J lost 6 bases, and 15 bases stayed unmatched. CDR3 sequence reads: CASSIGPGTGTLEQYF. CDR3 coding DNA: TGTGCCAGCAGCATAGGACCTGGGACAGGCACCCTCGAGCAGTACTTC.

The chain combines TRBV6-5 with TRBJ1-1; 7 nucleotides line up with TRBD1. The germline V gene encodes CDR1 MNHEY and CDR2 SVGAGI. The CDR3 totals 16 residues. The V and J ends lost 4 bases and 3 bases, in that order; junction bases with no gene match: 11. The CDR3 coding sequence is TGTGCCAGCAGTTCTGCCGGGTGGGGACAGTACACTGAAGCTTTCTTT. As protein: CASSSAGWGQYTEAFF.

The chain carries TRBV6-5 and TRBJ1-1; 8 bases fit TRBD1. The CDR3 totals 16 residues. V lost 4 bases, J lost 4 bases, and 11 bases stayed unmatched. Germline CDR1 MNHEY, CDR2 SVGAGI. The CDR3 region has the DNA TGTGCCAGCAGTTTGACCGGACAGGGAATTAGCACTGAAGCTTTCTTT. This encodes CASSLTGQGISTEAFF.

J is TRBJ1-1 and V is TRBV29-1, with 8 positions matching TRBD1. CDR1 is SQVTM, CDR2 ANQGSEA, per germline. The CDR3 consists of 13 residues. V lost 6 bases and J lost 5; bases outside the gene matches: 8. For the CDR3, the DNA is TGCAGCGTCGGACAGGGCATTAATACTGAAGCTTTCTTT. Translated, it gives CSVGQGINTEAFF.

The CDR3 loop reads CASSYSPTSGVYNEQFF. DNA of the CDR3: TGTGCCAGCAGTTACTCACCAACTAGCGGGGTCTACAATGAGCAGTTCTTC. The V and J genes are TRBV6-2 or TRBV6-3 and TRBJ2-1, with TRBD2 matching over 10 bases. In germline, CDR1 is MNHEY, CDR2 SVGEGT. The CDR3 length is 17 residues. V shed 0 bases, J shed 3 bases, and the junction held 5 bases outside the gene matches.

The chain couples TRBV19 to TRBJ1-6; 9 bases line up with TRBD1. The CDR3 length is 15 residues. After removal of 6 bases from V and 9 bases from J, the junction contained 9 bases not matched to a gene. Germline V CDR1 and CDR2: LNHDA, SQIVND (reference sequence). CDR3 region: CASSGSGTGISPLHF. The CDR3 DNA reads TGTGCCAGTAGCGGCTCCGGGACAGGGATTTCACCCCTCCACTTT.

The CDR3 region is CASSQDPQGNTEAFF. CDR3 DNA: TGTGCCAGCAGCCAAGATCCACAGGGTAACACTGAAGCTTTCTTT. This chain connects TRBV4-2 to TRBJ1-1, with D maybe TRBD1 (6 bases). This CDR3 has 15 amino acids. The V gene's germline CDR1 is LGHNA and CDR2 YNFKEQ. V was pared by 0 bases and J by 2 bases, with 10 bases between.